A single sample is the source of the 28 T cell receptor beta chains below, sequenced in a study of blood T cell repertoires in COVID-19 (dated by TCRdb to the early 2020s). Receptor libraries were prepared by the immunoSEQ multiplex PCR assay. Held by TCRdb, this immuneACCESS table contains in-frame sequences only and omits some clones. Under half of the omission traces to an unresolved V gene where checked; the cause of the rest is unknown. The table for this sample lists roughly 240,000 clones; approximately 82% of them were counted only once. The ten biggest clones cover 3.5% to 5.5% of the sample. Sequencing used peripheral blood. All receptors come from a man aged 55 to 70 who had recovered from COVID-19.

This sequence joins TRBV5-4 and TRBJ1-2; 9 nucleotides align to TRBD1. This CDR3 has 14 amino acids. Germline CDR1 reads SGHNT; CDR2 reads YYREEE (reference sequence). With V trimmed by 2 bases and J by 6 bases, 5 bases remained unmatched. CDR3 coding DNA: TGTGCCAGCAGCTTACGGGACAGGGTTAATGGCTACACCTTC. Translating gives CASSLRDRVNGYTF.

The J gene is TRBJ2-7, the V gene TRBV5-1, with a weak D call TRBD1 (5 bases). Per the germline V gene, CDR1 is SGHRS and CDR2 is YFSETQ. The CDR3 extends over 12 amino acids. Trimming removed 1 base from V and 6 bases from J, with 8 bases in between. Here the CDR3 DNA reads TGCGCCAGCAGCTTGAGGGGTCCCGAGCAGTACTTC. It yields the protein CASSLRGPEQYF. Variable domain in full (rest from reference TRBV5-1 and TRBJ2-7): KAGVTQTPRYLIKTRGQQVTLSCSPISGHRSVSWYQQTPGQGLQFLFEYFSETQRNKGNFPGRFSGRQFSNSRSEMNVSTLELGDSALYLCASSLRGPEQYFGPGTRLTVT.

The chain employs TRBV7-2 and TRBJ2-2, with 9 nucleotides matching TRBD1. Germline trimming cut 5 bases from V and 5 bases from J; bases unmatched to any gene: 6. Germline V gene sequence: CDR1 SGHTA, CDR2 FQGNSA. This CDR3 has 15 residues. For the CDR3, the DNA is TGTGCCAGCAGCCCCGGGACAGGGTTAACCGGGGAGCTGTTTTTT. This encodes CASSPGTGLTGELFF.

V usage is TRBV30 and J usage is TRBJ2-1, with 7 positions matching TRBD2. Germline V gene data show CDR1 as GTSNPN and CDR2 as SVGIG (reference sequence). V dropped 4 bases and J dropped 2; count of bases not matched to a gene: 11. This CDR3 is built from 16 residues. The CDR3 loop reads CAWTTGLPRAYNEQFF. CDR3 in DNA: TGTGCCTGGACCACGGGACTACCCAGGGCCTACAATGAGCAGTTCTTC. The whole variable domain, filled in from reference TRBV30 and TRBJ2-1, reads SQTIHQWPATLVQPVGSPLSLECTVEGTSNPNLYWYRQAAGRGLQLLFYSVGIGQISSEVPQNLSASRPQDRQFILSSKKLLLSDSGFYLCAWTTGLPRAYNEQFFGPGTRLTVL.

This clone was picked up one time. V is TRBV24-1 and J is TRBJ2-1; 7 bases map to TRBD1. There are 16 residues in the CDR3. Looked up from germline, CDR1 is KGHDR and CDR2 is SFDVKD. After removal of 5 bases from V and 3 bases from J, the junction contained 9 bases not matched to a gene. The CDR3 region is CATSANRGPGYNEQFF. CDR3 sequence (DNA): TGTGCCACCAGTGCCAACAGGGGACCGGGCTACAATGAGCAGTTCTTC.

V gene TRBV2 combines with J gene TRBJ2-7, with a possible D match to TRBD2 (6 bases). The V end was cut by 1 base, the J end by 5 bases, with 15 bases between. This CDR3 is 15 amino acids long. Germline CDR1 is SNHLY and CDR2 is FYNNEI. The CDR3 bases are TGTGCCAGCAGTGAAGGGGGTTTCGGCGGGGACGAGCAGTACTTC. Translating gives CASSEGGFGGDEQYF. Combining the CDR3 with reference TRBV2 and TRBJ2-7 gives the whole variable domain EPEVTQTPSHQVTQMGQEVILRCVPISNHLYFYWYRQILGQKVEFLVSFYNNEISEKSEIFDDQFSVERPDGSNFTLKIRSTKLEDSAMYFCASSEGGFGGDEQYFGPGTRLTVT.

The V call is TRBV4-2, the J call TRBJ2-7; 10 bases agree with TRBD2. Germline V lookup: CDR1 LGHNA, CDR2 YNFKEQ. The CDR3 is made up of 15 amino acids. V lost 1 base to trimming and J lost 2 bases; unmatched junction nucleotides: 2. Written as DNA, the CDR3 is TGTGCCAGCAGCCAAGGGACTAGCGGAACCTACGAGCAGTACTTC. Its protein product is CASSQGTSGTYEQYF.

The gene calls are TRBV15 and TRBJ2-5; 11 nucleotides align to TRBD2. Trimming cost V 5 bases and J 3 bases; bases outside gene matches: 8. This CDR3 has 16 residues. CDR1 and CDR2 (germline): LNHNV, YYDKDF (reference sequence). CDR3 bases: TGTGCCACCAGCGGGGGAACTAGCGGGGGAAAAGAGACCCAGTACTTC. Its translation: CATSGGTSGGKETQYF.

In this sample, this clone turned up a few times. V and J are TRBV2 and TRBJ1-4; TRBD1 is a possible D gene (5 bases). Trimming cost V 1 base and J 3 bases, with 15 bases left between them. Germline V gives CDR1 SNHLY, CDR2 FYNNEI. This CDR3 is built from 17 residues. The CDR3 here is CASSEDRTHLSNEKLFF. Written as DNA, the CDR3 is TGTGCCAGCAGTGAAGACAGGACCCACCTGTCTAATGAAAAACTGTTTTTT.

This clone was picked up one time. This chain links TRBV5-6 with TRBJ1-4; D ambiguous. The germline gives CDR1 SGHDT, CDR2 YYEEEE. The V and J ends lost 4 bases and 4 bases respectively, with 14 bases between them. The CDR3 sequence is 15 residues long. The CDR3 region has the DNA TGTGCCAGCAGCGCGGTGGGAGGGCTTAATGAAAAACTGTTTTTT. This codes for CASSAVGGLNEKLFF.

This rearrangement joins TRBV3-1 (or the pseudogene TRBV3-2) to TRBJ1-4; 7 bases fit TRBD1. The J segment lost 8 bases and the V segment lost 1 base, leaving 10 bases of the junction unmatched. The CDR3 totals 16 residues. Germline V gene sequence: CDR1 LGHDT, CDR2 YNNKEL (reference sequence). The CDR3 DNA reads TGTGCCAGCAGCCAAGGAGTTCTAGGGGGCCTGGAAAAACTGTTTTTT. Translating it yields CASSQGVLGGLEKLFF.

The J gene is TRBJ2-3, the V gene TRBV9, with a weak D call TRBD1 (5 bases). Trimming removed 2 bases at V and 0 bases at J, with 7 bases between. The CDR3 is 14 residues long. The germline V gene has CDR1 SGDLS and CDR2 YYNGEE. The CDR3 DNA follows: TGTGCCAGCAGCGTGAAGGGGAGCACAGATACGCAGTATTTT. Its protein is CASSVKGSTDTQYF.

This clone came up once. The V and J genes are TRBV30 and TRBJ2-5; weak D call: TRBD2 (5 bases). Deletions cut 3 bases from V and 2 bases from J, with 10 bases between. In germline, CDR1 is GTSNPN, CDR2 SVGIG (reference sequence). The CDR3 is 13 amino acids. CDR3 sequence: CAWSRSVQETQYF. The CDR3 coding sequence is TGTGCCTGGAGCCGTAGCGTACAAGAGACCCAGTACTTC.

The chain is built from TRBV5-1 and TRBJ1-1; TRBD1 matches 12 bases. Trimming cost V 4 bases and J 6 bases; bases outside gene matches: 7. Germline assignment: CDR1 SGHRS and CDR2 YFSETQ. The CDR3 sequence is 15 residues long. The CDR3 DNA follows: TGCGCCAGCAGCGTGCAGGGACAGGGGGCCCCTGAAGCTTTCTTT. This encodes CASSVQGQGAPEAFF.

To note about this clone: This same CDR3 is encoded by further DNA sequences in the sample. This chain uses TRBV5-8 with TRBJ1-1; D is uncertain. CDR1 is SGHTS, CDR2 YDEGEE, per germline. Trimming pared 0 bases from V and 4 bases from J, leaving 7 bases between. The CDR3 consists of 13 residues. CDR3 region: CASSLAAGTEAFF. The DNA of the CDR3 is TGTGCCAGCAGCTTGGCGGCGGGCACTGAAGCTTTCTTT.

Notes on this clone: Other DNA sequences in this sample translate to the same CDR3. The chain combines TRBV3-1 (or the pseudogene TRBV3-2) with TRBJ2-2; 8 positions agree with TRBD1. The CDR3 runs to 15 residues. CDR1 LGHDT and CDR2 YNNKEL come from the germline V gene (reference sequence). V lost 4 bases and J lost 1; bases outside the gene matches: 2. CDR3 sequence: CASSLGTGNTGELFF. The CDR3 DNA is TGTGCCAGCAGCCTAGGGACAGGGAACACCGGGGAGCTGTTTTTT.

The chain carries TRBV19 and TRBJ1-6; 7 bases align to TRBD1. CDR1 and CDR2 from the germline V gene are LNHDA and SQIVND (reference sequence). Germline trimming cut 5 bases from V and 2 bases from J; bases unmatched to any gene: 3. This CDR3 contains 15 residues. This chain's CDR3 is CASSVQGAYNSPLHF. CDR3 in DNA: TGTGCCAGTAGTGTCCAGGGGGCCTATAATTCACCCCTCCACTTT.

The chain carries TRBV12-3 or TRBV12-4 and TRBJ2-1; 7 bases match TRBD1. V lost 6 bases, J lost 5 bases, and 4 bases stayed unmatched. The CDR3 loop spans 13 amino acids. The CDR3 sequence: CASSLDRNNEQFF. For the CDR3, the DNA is TGTGCCAGCAGCCTGGACAGGAACAATGAGCAGTTCTTC.

The chain links TRBV9 to TRBJ2-1; perhaps TRBD1 as D (7 bases). Trimming removed 4 bases from V and 4 bases from J, with 15 bases in between. Germline V gene data show CDR1 as SGDLS and CDR2 as YYNGEE. CDR3 size: 15 residues. The CDR3 here is CASSKTGEAYNEQFF. CDR3 DNA sequence: TGTGCCAGCAGCAAAACAGGGGAGGCTTACAATGAGCAGTTCTTC.

The CDR3 sequence: CASSSGTPETQYF. The CDR3 DNA sequence: TGCGCCAGCAGCTCCGGGACACCAGAGACCCAGTACTTC. The genes are TRBV5-1 and TRBJ2-5, with a possible D match to TRBD1 (6 bases). V was clipped by 3 bases and J by 4 bases, with 10 bases between them. CDR3 length equals 13 residues. Germline values: CDR1 SGHRS, CDR2 YFSETQ.

This chain links TRBV27 with TRBJ2-7, with 8 bases fitting TRBD1. J lost 3 bases, V lost 7 bases, and 8 bases had no gene match. In germline, CDR1 is MNHEY, CDR2 SMNVEV (reference sequence). The CDR3 is 14 residues long. CDR3: CASKGQALHYEQYF. The CDR3 region has the DNA TGTGCCAGCAAGGGACAGGCCTTACACTACGAGCAGTACTTC.

This chain links TRBV9 with TRBJ2-7, with 8 bases matching TRBD2. Germline CDR1 reads SGDLS; CDR2 reads YYNGEE. V gave up 4 bases and J gave up 3 bases; unmatched junction bases: 6. The CDR3 consists of 14 residues. The CDR3 here is CASSPEAGGYEQYF. The CDR3 DNA follows: TGTGCCAGCAGCCCAGAGGCGGGGGGCTACGAGCAGTACTTC.

The V gene is TRBV3-1 (or the pseudogene TRBV3-2), the J gene TRBJ2-2, with 7 positions matching TRBD2. The ends lost 6 bases at V and 4 bases at J; junction bases unmatched: 14. CDR3 length: 17 residues. In germline, CDR1 is LGHDT, CDR2 YNNKEL (reference sequence). CDR3 nucleotide sequence: TGTGCCAGCAGTAACCCTGGGGCGGGAGCCGTCACCGGGGAGCTGTTTTTT. Protein product: CASSNPGAGAVTGELFF.

This clone was counted between two and nine times. The V gene is TRBV6-5, the J gene TRBJ1-2, with D perhaps TRBD1 (6 bases). Germline CDR1 is MNHEY and CDR2 is SVGAGI. The CDR3 runs to 14 residues. Trimming left V 7 bases short and J 4 bases short, with 16 bases between. The CDR3 sequence is CASTLRGGGYGYTF. As DNA, the CDR3 is TGTGCCAGCACCCTCAGGGGCGGAGGCTATGGCTACACCTTC.

V and J are TRBV3-1 (or the pseudogene TRBV3-2) and TRBJ2-5; D gene unclear. Trimming stripped 2 bases from V and 5 bases from J, with 6 bases between. This CDR3 is built from 12 residues. Germline V gene data show CDR1 as LGHDT and CDR2 as YNNKEL (reference sequence). The CDR3 region is CASSQPLETQYF. For the CDR3, the DNA is TGTGCCAGCAGCCAACCCTTGGAGACCCAGTACTTC.

J is TRBJ1-1 and V is TRBV9; D gene unclear. Trimming took off 0 bases at V and 2 bases at J, with 8 bases between the two ends. The CDR3 spans 14 residues. Germline V gives CDR1 SGDLS, CDR2 YYNGEE. For the CDR3, the DNA is TGTGCCAGCAGCGTAGTCGGTGATAACACTGAAGCTTTCTTT. It yields the protein CASSVVGDNTEAFF.

This chain joins TRBV28 and TRBJ1-1, with D maybe TRBD1 (6 bases). The CDR3 length is 19 residues. V lost 3 bases, J lost 1 base, and 24 bases lay in between. Germline V lookup: CDR1 MDHEN, CDR2 SYDVKM. The DNA for the CDR3 is TGTGCCAGCAGTTTTCAGGGCACAGGGACCCGGTTCAGGAACACTGAAGCTTTCTTT. Its protein is CASSFQGTGTRFRNTEAFF. Full variable domain (missing parts from reference TRBV28 and TRBJ1-1): DVKVTQSSRYLVKRTGEKVFLECVQDMDHENMFWYRQDPGLGLRLIYFSYDVKMKEKGDIPEGYSVSREKKERFSLILESASTNQTSMYLCASSFQGTGTRFRNTEAFFGQGTRLTVV.

The chain recombines TRBV19 with TRBJ2-1; TRBD1 matches at 9 bases. Looked up from germline, CDR1 is LNHDA and CDR2 is SQIVND (reference sequence). This CDR3 has 14 amino acids. V was clipped by 8 bases and J by 4 bases; unmatched bases: 6. Here the CDR3 reads CASHDRGIYNEQFF. In DNA form, the CDR3 reads TGTGCCAGTCACGACAGGGGGATTTACAATGAGCAGTTCTTC.